The entry below describes one T cell receptor beta chain. In its sample, this clonotype was seen many times. What antigen it recognizes has not been identified. No per-base quality is available; no much larger clone lies one base away. Taken from the germline V gene, the CDR1 and CDR2 loops are KGHSH and LQKENI. Trimming takes 2 bases from V and 4 bases from J, and the germline ends sit 6 bases apart. The CDR3, from cysteine to phenylalanine, totals 13 residues. Only the CDR3 DNA is retained, 39 bases long and in frame from the first base. This record comes from a study of T cells after yellow fever vaccination (dated by TCRdb to between 2018 and 2021). Study-level background: The SMART-Seq v4 Ultra Low Input RNA kit was used to prepare libraries from fractions with low cell numbers. To track T-cell clones before and after primary and booster YFV17D yellow fever vaccination, bulk TCR alpha and beta repertoires were sequenced longitudinally. Blood was drawn at multiple timepoints before and after primary and secondary immunization, with bulk PBMC replicates and cell subsets isolated. Two healthy male donors, one aged 18 to 29 and one aged 30 to 40 years, were included in the cohort. Broad study findings and their caveats: Because the study included only a couple of donors, the extent to which the findings can be generalized is limited. Because abundant contaminating clonotypes from the bulk population could be contained in FACS-sorted repertoires, computational filtering was required. A small share of clonotypes occurred in both CD4 and CD8 compartments, likely arising from convergent recombination. Compared with the primary T-cell response, the secondary T-cell response was faster but weaker, reaching its peak on day 5 rather than on day 15. After the booster, most of the clones that had expanded following primary vaccination were detected again (96% of CD4 and 88% of CD8), which suggests that memory was broadly maintained.

Interpreted using the paper, the treatment or condition label stands for: live attenuated yellow fever vaccine strain. PBMCs were isolated from peripheral blood using a standard Ficoll-Paque protocol. Dynabeads CD4 and CD8 positive selection kits were used to isolate CD4 and CD8 T-cell fractions. TriZol was used to extract RNA from bulk PBMCs, from CD4 and CD8 fractions, and from dextramer-positive and dextramer-negative fractions. Synthesis of TCR cDNA relied on 5'RACE template switching, a step that introduced a universal primer site along with unique molecular identifiers. cDNA synthesis was primed from both the TCR alpha and TCR beta constant segments. Two PCR steps were used to amplify libraries, with sample barcodes and sequencing adapters being added in the second step. Sequencing of libraries was done on Illumina HiSeq 2500 (2x100 bp) or NovaSeq (2x150 bp). Per the source publication's procedure: MIGEC was used to demultiplex reads and collapse the reads into UMI consensus sequences, and MiXCR was used for V(D)J alignment. Vaccine-responding clonotypes were identified with edgeR using replicate PBMC samples, with FDR below 0.01 and a log2 fold change above 5 up to day 15 being required. Bulk clonotypes were assigned CD4 or CD8 identity according to which sequenced CD4 or CD8 repertoire held them at higher abundance. Starting from the raw public reads, TCRdb applied fastp trimming at Q25, assembled clones with MiXCR and retained in-frame beta chains. Each entry is one CDR3 protein sequence, shown with its most common DNA and genes. TCRdb, not the authors, supplied the V and J calls. This sample holds 100,000 to 150,000 distinct CDR3 sequences; approximately 7% were observed only once. Around 2.3% of the sample comes from the top ten.

This receptor chain uses TRBV18 and TRBJ1-3, with the D gene uncertain. The specimen was CD4+ T cells sorted from PBMCs, collected around 10 days after the first yellow fever vaccination. This receptor was obtained from a man aged 18 to 35 who received the YFV17D yellow fever vaccine. The CDR3 sequence is CASSPGEGNTIYF. The sequence in DNA is TGTGCCAGCTCACCAGGGGAAGGAAACACCATATATTTT.